This paragraph covers one TCR beta chain sequence. Its antigen remains unidentified. An end of the junction does not agree with germline; a read error may underlie this. This sample was taken from a study of vaccination and CD4 T cells after COVID-19. Study summary: The convalescents comprised six males and four females, two of them Hispanic.

Treatment given: approximately nine-day PBMC culture with coronavirus spike peptide pools or control peptides (ViraFEST assay). This CDR3 spans 15 amino acids. Germline V gene sequence: CDR1 SSHAT, CDR2 FNYEAQ (reference sequence). CD4+ T cells that had been cultured provided DNA sequenced with the Oncomine TCR Beta short-read assay. After culture, CD4+ T cells served as the source for genomic DNA extraction. TCRdb analysed the PCR reads with MiXCR anew, one entry per CDR3 protein. The profile shows roughly 8,600 distinct CDR3 sequences, around 72% of them singletons. The source of this sequence is a human donor who had recovered from COVID-19. The V gene is TRBV7-7, the J gene TRBJ2-5; TRBD1 is a possible D gene (6 bases). The specimen sequenced was CD4+ T cells from blood, cultured in vitro. This CDR3 reads CASTPEWGPGETQYF. The CDR3 nucleotides are TGTGCTAGCACCCCAGAGTGGGGGCCCGGCGAGACCCAGTACTTC.